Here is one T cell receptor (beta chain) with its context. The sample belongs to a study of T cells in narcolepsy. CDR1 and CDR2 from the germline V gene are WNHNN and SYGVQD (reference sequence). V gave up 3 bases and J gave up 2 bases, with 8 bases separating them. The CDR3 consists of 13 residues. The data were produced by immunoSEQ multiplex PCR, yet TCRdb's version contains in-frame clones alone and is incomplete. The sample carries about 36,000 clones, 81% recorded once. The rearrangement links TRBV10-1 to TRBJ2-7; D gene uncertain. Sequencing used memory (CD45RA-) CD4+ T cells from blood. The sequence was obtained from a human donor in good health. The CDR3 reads CASSEHQAYEQYF. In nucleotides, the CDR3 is TGCGCCAGCAGTGAACACCAAGCCTACGAGCAGTACTTC.